These 3 T cell receptor beta chains were all obtained from the same sample, sequenced in a study of blood T cell repertoires in COVID-19. Generated by immunoSEQ multiplex PCR, the TCRdb table keeps only in-frame clones and is missing some. The table lists 150,000 to 200,000 clones, approximately 80% of them singletons. Source material: peripheral blood. The receptors were gathered from a man aged 65 to 85 who had recovered from COVID-19.

V usage is TRBV5-1 and J usage is TRBJ1-4; 9 nucleotides match TRBD1. The CDR3 length is 15 residues. Trimming cost V 2 bases and J 4 bases; bases outside gene matches: 3. CDR1 is SGHRS and CDR2 is YFSETQ in the germline V gene. The CDR3 protein is CASSFSTGGNEKLFF. The CDR3 DNA is TGCGCCAGCAGCTTTTCGACAGGGGGTAATGAAAAACTGTTTTTT.

The chain employs TRBV7-2 and TRBJ2-1, with 7 bases aligning to TRBD2. CDR3 length: 15 amino acids. Germline lookup yields CDR1 SGHTA and CDR2 FQGNSA. V was pared by 1 base and J by 9 bases, with 9 bases of the junction left unmatched. This chain's CDR3 is CASSLVGRLGGEQFF. The DNA for the CDR3 is TGTGCCAGCAGCTTAGTCGGGAGGCTCGGTGGTGAGCAGTTCTTC. The whole variable domain, remainder taken from reference TRBV7-2 and TRBJ2-1, is GAGVSQSPSNKVTEKGKDVELRCDPISGHTALYWYRQSLGQGLEFLIYFQGNSAPDKSGLPSDRFSAERTGGSVSTLTIQRTQQEDSAVYLCASSLVGRLGGEQFFGPGTRLTVL.

The chain has TRBV5-1 and TRBJ2-2; D is uncertain. Per germline, CDR1 SGHRS and CDR2 YFSETQ. The CDR3 extends over 13 amino acids. The germline V and J ends were trimmed by 7 bases and 7 bases, with 14 bases remaining between them. The CDR3 sequence is CASSPGADGELFF. The CDR3 bases are TGCGCCAGCTCGCCCGGAGCTGACGGGGAGCTGTTTTTT.